This TCR beta chain was sequenced in a study of T cells in Graves' hyperthyroidism and ophthalmopathy. Diagnoses were established using clinical symptoms, serum thyroxine and TRAb, thyroid ultrasound and orbital computed tomography. Study-wide points: Most clonotypes expanded in thyroid above 0.001 were likewise present in blood.

This clonotype was picked up many times. Its antigen is unknown. There were TCR beta CDR3 regions amplified from RNA transcripts. With the HTBI primer set, the TCR CDR3 went through a first round of RT-PCR. One entry per CDR3 protein results from TCRdb running MiXCR on the multiplex PCR reads. The top ten clones hold less than 8.5% of a sample with over 650,000 distinct CDR3 sequences, roughly 46% of them seen once. The sequence came from an adult man with Graves' disease, either hyperthyroidism or ophthalmopathy (not recorded which). The sample was peripheral blood or thyroid tissue (not recorded which).

The CDR3 coding sequence is TGTGCCAGCAGCCCTGGCGGGGGCGCGGTTGGCTACACCTTC. Its translation: CASSPGGGAVGYTF. This chain links TRBV5-5 with TRBJ1-2, with TRBD1 as a possible D gene (6 bases). CDR1 is SGHKS, CDR2 YYEKEE, per germline (reference sequence). Trimming removed 4 bases from V and 7 bases from J, with 17 bases in between. The CDR3 length is 14 residues. The full variable domain, with the rest looked up from reference TRBV5-5 and TRBJ1-2, is DAGVTQSPTHLIKTRGQQVTLRCSPISGHKSVSWYQQVLGQGPQFIFQYYEKEERGRGNFPDRFSARQFPNYSSELNVNALLLGDSALYLCASSPGGGAVGYTFGSGTRLTVV.